This TCR beta chain is from a study of T cells after yellow fever vaccination. Study outcomes and limitations: Across the CD4 and CD8 compartments, a small share of clonotypes was present in both. Most primary-vaccination clones recurred post-booster (nearly 98% CD4, around 90% CD8).

This clonotype was picked up many times. The antigen is not known. Per germline, CDR1 SGHRS and CDR2 YFSETQ. The V end lost 3 bases, the J end lost 3 bases, and 12 bases lay between the germline ends. The CDR3 extends over 14 amino acids. TCRdb ran MiXCR on the 5' RACE reads and lists one entry per CDR3 protein. The sample carries 250,000 or so distinct CDR3 sequences, 3.6% recorded once. The sequence came from a young man who received the YFV17D yellow fever vaccine. Here the sequenced sample was PBMCs, taken 15 days after the yellow fever booster vaccination. V usage is TRBV5-1 and J usage is TRBJ2-5; no reliable D call. CDR3 residues: CASSSSGFKETQYF. The CDR3, as DNA: TGCGCCAGCAGCTCCTCCGGGTTTAAAGAGACCCAGTACTTC.